Given below is one T cell receptor beta chain in context. Its antigen is as yet unknown. Each sample's input was 200 to 250 ng genomic DNA, some 38,000 genome equivalents. The length of the CDR3 is 15 residues. Germline-derived CDR1 and CDR2 are SGHDN and FVKESK. One tube held mixed TRB-A and TRB-B primer pools for touch-down PCR. TCRdb reworked the multiplex PCR reads into one entry per CDR3 protein, no DNA. The clone table shows approximately 14,000 distinct CDR3 sequences, with the ten largest holding 2% to 2.5%. The data were obtained in a study of T cell clusters in autoimmune cytopenias. For the study at large: A median of roughly 54,000 TRB reads per sample yielded a median approximately 2,200 distinct clonotypes.

Study results and limitations: A dominant lymphoma-associated repertoire apparently masked the cluster-lack signature in secondary cytopenia versus chronic lymphocytic leukemia. Physiological T cell clusters of healthy donors were apparently absent in primary autoimmune cytopenia patients.

The chain uses TRBV14 and TRBJ2-7; TCRdb outputs TRBD1, but without DNA this stays unchecked. The sequence was collected from a human donor with an autoimmune cytopenia or autoimmune hepatitis (not recorded which). The sample consisted of peripheral blood. CDR3 amino acids: CASSWRGQGTDEQYF.